This TCR beta chain was captured in a study of cytomegalovirus exposure and HLA in healthy donors. CDR3 length equals 17 residues. The V gene end was trimmed by 2 bases and the J gene end by 6 bases; junction bases not matched to a gene: 10. CDR1 is SGHTA and CDR2 is FQGNSA in the germline V gene. 60 Vbeta and 13 Jbeta primers were used in PCR. Using immunoSEQ multiplex PCR, the repertoire was profiled, and TCRdb retains in-frame clones only, with some absent. The repertoire holds 90,000 to 150,000 clones, with 65% to 90% as singletons. The chain is built from TRBV7-2 and TRBJ2-3; 11 nucleotides align to TRBD2. The TCR was taken from a woman between 35 and 50 years old in good health and CMV-seronegative. Sequenced material: PBMCs. The CDR3 DNA follows: TGTGCCAGCAGCTTAAGTTCCGAACTAGCGGGGGTTGATACGCAGTATTTT. This sequence encodes CASSLSSELAGVDTQYF.